This entry concerns a single T cell receptor (beta chain). This specimen comes from a study of blood T cell repertoires in COVID-19. Across the study: The study drew acute and convalescent COVID-19 samples from the United States, Italy and Spain. T cells, B-cell-depleted T cells, or PBMCs provided the cDNA or gDNA that served as material.

Germline CDR1 reads SGHTA; CDR2 reads FQGNSA. This CDR3 comprises 14 residues. The V end lost 3 bases, the J end lost 0 bases, and 6 bases lay between the germline ends. As handled by the study authors: From reference gene primer amplification, estimates of nucleated cell counts were derived. Produced via immunoSEQ multiplex PCR; TCRdb's table is partial and in-frame only. That table supplies the V and J calls and clone size; D and trimming were determined from the DNA. The top ten clones hold under 3% of a sample with tens of thousands of clones, roughly three quarters of them seen once. The Seattle site enrolled patients during active infection and followed them longitudinally.

The TCR sequence derives from a man between 65 and 80 years old with COVID-19, enrolled during active disease. This chain links TRBV7-2 with TRBJ1-5; D call uncertain. The specimen sequenced was peripheral blood. The CDR3: CASSLSNSNQPQHF. The DNA of the CDR3 is TGTGCCAGCAGCTTGAGTAATAGCAATCAGCCCCAGCATTTT.